This TCR beta chain was found in a study of shared clonotypes between healthy human individuals. At the deep level, the assay was run. Sequenced by immunoSEQ multiplex PCR; TCRdb stores in-frame clones only, minus some. The table records around 2.5 million clones, 93% of them present only once. It was into CD45RA+ naive and CD45RA-negative memory subsets that the CD4+ cells were split. The trim removed 6 bases at V and 4 bases at J, leaving 25 bases unmatched. The V gene's germline CDR1 is WNHNN and CDR2 SYGVQD (reference sequence). This CDR3 is 21 amino acids long. Sequencing was performed on naive CD4+ T cells from PBMCs. Described subset: CD45RA+ positively selected. The rearrangement links TRBV10-1 to TRBJ2-1; 9 bases fit TRBD2. This clonotype was obtained from a man between 18 and 35 years old in good health. Some clones in this sample may be carry-over from other donors' samples. Written as DNA, the CDR3 is TGCGCCAGCAGGCACAATGCGGGAGGGTGGATCAAGTCCCCCCTATACAATGAGCAGTTCTTC. This sequence encodes CASRHNAGGWIKSPLYNEQFF.